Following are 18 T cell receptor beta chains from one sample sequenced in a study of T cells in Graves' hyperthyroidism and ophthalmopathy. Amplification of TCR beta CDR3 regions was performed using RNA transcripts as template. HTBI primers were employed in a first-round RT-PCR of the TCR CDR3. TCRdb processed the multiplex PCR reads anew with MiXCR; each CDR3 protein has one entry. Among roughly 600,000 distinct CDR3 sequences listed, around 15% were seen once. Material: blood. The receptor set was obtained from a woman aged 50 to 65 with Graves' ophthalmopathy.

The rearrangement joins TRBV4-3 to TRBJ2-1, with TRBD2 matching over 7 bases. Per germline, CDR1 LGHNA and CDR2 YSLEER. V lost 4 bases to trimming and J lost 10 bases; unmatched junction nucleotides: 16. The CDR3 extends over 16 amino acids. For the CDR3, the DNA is TGCGCCAGCAGCCCCTCGAGACTAGCCGCTGAGGGAGAGCAGTTCTTC. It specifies CASSPSRLAAEGEQFF.

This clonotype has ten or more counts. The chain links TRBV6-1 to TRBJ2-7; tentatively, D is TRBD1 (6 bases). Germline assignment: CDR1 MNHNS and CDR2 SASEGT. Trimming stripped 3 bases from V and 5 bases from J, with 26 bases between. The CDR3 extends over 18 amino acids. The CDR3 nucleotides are TGTGCCAGCAGTGACGGAGCCCCTAGGGGAACAGGGCCCGACGAGCAGTACTTC. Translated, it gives CASSDGAPRGTGPDEQYF.

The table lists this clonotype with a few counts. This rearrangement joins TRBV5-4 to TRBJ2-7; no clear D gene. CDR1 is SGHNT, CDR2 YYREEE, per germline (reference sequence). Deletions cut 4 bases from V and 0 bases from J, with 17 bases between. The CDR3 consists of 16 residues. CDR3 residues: CASSPTGSMSSYEQYF. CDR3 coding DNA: TGTGCCAGCAGCCCCACCGGAAGTATGAGCTCCTACGAGCAGTACTTC. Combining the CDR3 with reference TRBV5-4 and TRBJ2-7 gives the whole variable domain ETGVTQSPTHLIKTRGQQVTLRCSSQSGHNTVSWYQQALGQGPQFIFQYYREEENGRGNFPPRFSGLQFPNYSSELNVNALELDDSALYLCASSPTGSMSSYEQYFGPGTRLTVT.

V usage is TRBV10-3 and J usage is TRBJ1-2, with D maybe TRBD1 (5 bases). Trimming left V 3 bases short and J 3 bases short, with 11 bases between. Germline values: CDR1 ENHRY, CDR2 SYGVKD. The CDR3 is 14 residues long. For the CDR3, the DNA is TGTGCCATCAGTGATTTGGCGACAGACTATGGCTACACCTTC. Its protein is CAISDLATDYGYTF.

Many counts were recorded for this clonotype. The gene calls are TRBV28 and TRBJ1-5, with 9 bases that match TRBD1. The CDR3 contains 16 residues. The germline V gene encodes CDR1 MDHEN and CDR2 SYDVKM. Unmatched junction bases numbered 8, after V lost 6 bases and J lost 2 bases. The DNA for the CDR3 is TGTGCCAGCAGGGAAACAGGGGGCTTAGGCAATCAGCCCCAGCATTTT. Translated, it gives CASRETGGLGNQPQHF.

In nucleotides, the CDR3 is TGTGCCACCAGCAGGGGGGTAGAAGGAGCGGGAGGGTACAATGAGCAGTTCTTC. Protein: CATSRGVEGAGGYNEQFF. This rearrangement joins TRBV15 to TRBJ2-1, with TRBD2 identical over 10 bases. The CDR3 totals 18 residues. Germline CDR1 and CDR2: LNHNV and YYDKDF (reference sequence). J was trimmed by 4 bases and V by 3 bases; bases with no gene match: 12.

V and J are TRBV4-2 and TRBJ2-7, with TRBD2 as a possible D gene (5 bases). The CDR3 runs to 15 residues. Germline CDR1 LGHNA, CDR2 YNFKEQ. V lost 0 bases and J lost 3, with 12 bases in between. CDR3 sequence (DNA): TGTGCCAGCAGCCAAGAAGAGGCGGGCGGCTACGAGCAGTACTTC. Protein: CASSQEEAGGYEQYF.

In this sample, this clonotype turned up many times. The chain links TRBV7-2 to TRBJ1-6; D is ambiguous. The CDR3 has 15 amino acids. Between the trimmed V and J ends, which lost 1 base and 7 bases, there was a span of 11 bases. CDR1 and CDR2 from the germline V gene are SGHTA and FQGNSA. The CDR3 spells CASSLGGLSNSPLHF. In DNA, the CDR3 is TGTGCCAGCAGCTTAGGAGGACTGTCAAATTCACCCCTCCACTTT.

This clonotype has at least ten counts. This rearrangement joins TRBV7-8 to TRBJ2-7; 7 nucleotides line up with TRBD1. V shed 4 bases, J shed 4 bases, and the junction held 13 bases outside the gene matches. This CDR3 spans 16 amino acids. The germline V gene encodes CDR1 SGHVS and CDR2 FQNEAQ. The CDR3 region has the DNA TGTGCCAGCAGCTCCCCCGACAGGGTTGGGGCTTACGAGCAGTACTTC. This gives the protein CASSSPDRVGAYEQYF.

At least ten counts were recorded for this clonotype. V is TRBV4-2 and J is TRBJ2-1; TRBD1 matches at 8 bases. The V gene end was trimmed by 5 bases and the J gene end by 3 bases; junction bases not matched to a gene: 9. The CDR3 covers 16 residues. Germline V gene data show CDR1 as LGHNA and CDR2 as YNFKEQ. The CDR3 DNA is TGTGCCAGCAGCTCCAAAGGACAGGGCGACTACAATGAGCAGTTCTTC. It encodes CASSSKGQGDYNEQFF.

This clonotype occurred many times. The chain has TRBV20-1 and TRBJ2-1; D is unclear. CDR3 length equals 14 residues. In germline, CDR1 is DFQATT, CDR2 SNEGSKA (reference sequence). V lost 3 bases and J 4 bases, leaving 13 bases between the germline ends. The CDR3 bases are TGCAGTGCTAGCGAGCAGAGCCTGTACAATGAGCAGTTCTTC. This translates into CSASEQSLYNEQFF.

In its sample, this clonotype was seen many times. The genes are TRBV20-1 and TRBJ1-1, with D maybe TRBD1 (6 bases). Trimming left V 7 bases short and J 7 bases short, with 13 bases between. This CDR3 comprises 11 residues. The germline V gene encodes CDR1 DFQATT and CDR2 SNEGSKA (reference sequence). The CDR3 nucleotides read TGCAGTGTTACGGGGGCAGTTGAAGCTTTCTTT. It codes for CSVTGAVEAFF.

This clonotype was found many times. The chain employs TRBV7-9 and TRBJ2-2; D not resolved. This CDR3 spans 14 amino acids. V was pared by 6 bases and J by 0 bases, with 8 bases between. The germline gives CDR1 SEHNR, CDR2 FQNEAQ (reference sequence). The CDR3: CASRDGANTGELFF. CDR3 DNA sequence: TGTGCCAGCAGGGACGGCGCGAACACCGGGGAGCTGTTTTTT.

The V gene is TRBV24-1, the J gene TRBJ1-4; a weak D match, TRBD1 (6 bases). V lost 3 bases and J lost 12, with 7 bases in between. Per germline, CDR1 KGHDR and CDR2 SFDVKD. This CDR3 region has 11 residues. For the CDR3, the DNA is TGTGCCACCAGTGATGGACAGCAACTGTTTTTT. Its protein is CATSDGQQLFF.

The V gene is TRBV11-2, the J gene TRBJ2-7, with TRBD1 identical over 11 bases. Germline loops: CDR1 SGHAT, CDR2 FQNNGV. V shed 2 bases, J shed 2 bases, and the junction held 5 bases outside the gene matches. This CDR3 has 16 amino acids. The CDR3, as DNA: TGTGCCAGCAGCTTAAGTTGGGACAGGGGGACCTACGAGCAGTACTTC. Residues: CASSLSWDRGTYEQYF.

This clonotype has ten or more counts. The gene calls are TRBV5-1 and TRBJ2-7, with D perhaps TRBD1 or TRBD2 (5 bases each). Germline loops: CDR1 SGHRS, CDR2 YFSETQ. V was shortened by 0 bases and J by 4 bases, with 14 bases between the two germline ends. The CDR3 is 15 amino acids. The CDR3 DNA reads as TGCGCCAGCAGCTTGGGGGACCTGGGCCCTTACGAGCAGTACTTC. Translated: CASSLGDLGPYEQYF.

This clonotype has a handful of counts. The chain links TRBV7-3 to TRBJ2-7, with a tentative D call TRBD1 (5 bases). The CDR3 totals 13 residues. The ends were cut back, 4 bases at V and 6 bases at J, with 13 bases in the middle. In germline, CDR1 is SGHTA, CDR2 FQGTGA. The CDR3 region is CASSSFQGSEQYF. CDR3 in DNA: TGTGCCAGCAGCTCGTTCCAGGGCTCCGAGCAGTACTTC.

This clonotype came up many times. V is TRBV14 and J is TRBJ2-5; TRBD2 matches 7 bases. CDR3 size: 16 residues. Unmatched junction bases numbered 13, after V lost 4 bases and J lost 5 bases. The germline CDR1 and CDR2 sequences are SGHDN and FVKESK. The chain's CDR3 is CASSLFGLGGSETQYF. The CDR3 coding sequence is TGTGCCAGCAGCCTATTTGGTTTGGGCGGGAGTGAGACCCAGTACTTC.